These 23 T cell receptor beta chains were sequenced from one sample in a study of T cells in Graves' hyperthyroidism and ophthalmopathy. Amplification targeted TCR beta CDR3 regions from RNA transcripts. The HTBI primer set drove a first-round RT-PCR of the TCR CDR3. TCRdb passed the multiplex PCR reads through MiXCR, listing each CDR3 protein once. The sample carries 340,000 or so distinct CDR3 sequences, about 20% recorded once. The sequenced sample was blood. All receptors derive from a woman aged 45-60 years with Graves' hyperthyroidism.

This clonotype was recorded many times. The chain recombines TRBV18 with TRBJ2-3, with D maybe TRBD1 (5 bases). Trimming removed 1 base from V and 5 bases from J, with 7 bases in between. Germline V gene data show CDR1 as KGHSH and CDR2 as LQKENI. There are 13 residues in the CDR3. Here the CDR3 reads CASSPQGQDTQYF. The CDR3 DNA is TGTGCCAGCTCACCACAAGGACAAGATACGCAGTATTTT.

This chain joins TRBV20-1 and TRBJ1-3, with a tentative D call TRBD1 (5 bases). Trimming shortened V by 6 bases and J by 4 bases, and 13 bases separated the two germline ends. CDR3 length equals 13 residues. Germline loops: CDR1 DFQATT, CDR2 SNEGSKA (reference sequence). The CDR3 DNA is TGCAGTGCCGAGCGGGGCGTGGGAAACACCATATATTTT. Protein: CSAERGVGNTIYF.

The sample holds many counts of this clonotype. The chain links TRBV11-2 to TRBJ2-1; D might be TRBD1 or TRBD2, each matching 5 bases. Trimming removed 5 bases from V and 9 bases from J, with 11 bases in between. The CDR3 is 12 amino acids. CDR1 SGHAT and CDR2 FQNNGV come from the germline V gene. The CDR3 sequence is CASSRGAGEQFF. The CDR3 bases are TGTGCCAGCAGCCGAGGGGCCGGTGAGCAGTTCTTC.

This clonotype turned up a few times. V usage is TRBV5-1 and J usage is TRBJ1-1; the match to TRBD1 covers 7 bases. The CDR3 covers 15 residues. V dropped 0 bases and J dropped 4; count of bases not matched to a gene: 6. CDR1 SGHRS and CDR2 YFSETQ come from the germline V gene. In nucleotides, the CDR3 is TGCGCCAGCAGCTTGGGCGACAGGGATCGCACTGAAGCTTTCTTT. Its translation: CASSLGDRDRTEAFF.

The V and J genes are TRBV10-2 and TRBJ2-1; possible D gene TRBD2, 5 bases. CDR3 size: 13 residues. V was shortened by 3 bases and J by 8 bases, with 11 bases between the two germline ends. Germline assignment: CDR1 WSHSY and CDR2 SAAADI. The CDR3 region has the DNA TGCGCCAGCAGTGATCGCCTAGCAGATGAGCAGTTCTTC. Its translation is CASSDRLADEQFF.

V usage is TRBV11-3 and J usage is TRBJ1-1; D is ambiguous. Germline CDR1 SGHNT, CDR2 YENEEA. Trimming removed 5 bases at V and 7 bases at J, with 8 bases between. The CDR3 contains 11 residues. CDR3 in amino acids: CASSRSGEAFF. CDR3 nucleotides: TGTGCCAGCAGCCGGTCGGGTGAAGCTTTCTTT.

In its sample, this clonotype was seen many times. The chain carries TRBV11-2 and TRBJ2-7; possible D gene TRBD1, 6 bases. Trimming cost V 8 bases and J 3 bases, with 8 bases left between them. Germline V gene sequence: CDR1 SGHAT, CDR2 FQNNGV. The CDR3 sequence is 11 residues long. CDR3 sequence (DNA): TGTGCCAGCGGGGGCGGCTACGAGCAGTACGTC. It yields the protein CASGGGYEQYV.

The sample holds a few counts of this clonotype. The chain uses TRBV20-1 and TRBJ2-6; no clear D. The CDR3 runs to 13 residues. V was clipped by 3 bases and J by 2 bases, with 5 bases between them. The germline CDR1 and CDR2 sequences are DFQATT and SNEGSKA (reference sequence). The CDR3 coding sequence is TGCAGTGCTAGCGTCCCTGGGGCCAACGTCCTGACTTTC. Its protein product is CSASVPGANVLTF.

The rearrangement links TRBV5-6 to TRBJ2-2; 13 nucleotides match TRBD2. The V segment lost 4 bases and the J segment 6 bases; nucleotides outside the gene matches: 9. The CDR3 loop spans 17 amino acids. In germline, CDR1 is SGHDT, CDR2 YYEEEE. The CDR3 here is CASSQVKGTSGAGELFF. CDR3 in DNA: TGTGCCAGCAGCCAAGTTAAGGGGACTAGCGGGGCCGGGGAGCTGTTTTTT.

The table lists this clonotype with many counts. The chain recombines TRBV3-1 with TRBJ2-3, with D possibly being TRBD2 (6 bases). CDR3 size: 15 residues. Trimming shortened V by 0 bases and J by 5 bases, and 12 bases separated the two germline ends. Germline V gives CDR1 LGHDT, CDR2 YNNKEL (reference sequence). The CDR3 DNA follows: TGTGCCAGCAGCCAAGATCGGGGGTATGAAGATACGCAGTATTTT. This codes for CASSQDRGYEDTQYF.

The chain couples TRBV4-1 to TRBJ2-3; D is uncertain. CDR3 size: 14 residues. With 0 bases removed from V and 0 bases from J, the gap between germline ends came to 4 bases. Germline loops: CDR1 MGHRA, CDR2 YSYEKL. CDR3 nucleotide sequence: TGCGCCAGCAGCCAAGAGTTGAGCACAGATACGCAGTATTTT. Protein: CASSQELSTDTQYF.

This clonotype appeared a few times. At one end, the junction sequence differs from germline, possibly due to a read error. The chain uses TRBV7-7 and TRBJ1-5; 8 nucleotides agree with TRBD1. This CDR3 has 17 residues. Germline V gives CDR1 SSHAT, CDR2 FNYEAQ (reference sequence). The CDR3 region is CASSPTGARYSNQPQHF. CDR3 in DNA: TGTGCTAGCAGCCCGACAGGGGCCCGCTATAGCAATCAGCCCCAGCATTTT.

Many counts were recorded for this clonotype. This rearrangement joins TRBV11-3 to TRBJ2-5, with TRBD2 identical over 7 bases. Germline V gene lookup returns CDR1 SGHNT and CDR2 YENEEA. CDR3 length: 15 residues. Trimming cost V 5 bases and J 6 bases; bases outside gene matches: 12. The DNA of the CDR3 is TGTGCCAGCAGCGCGACTCGGGGGGTCGGGAAGACCCAGTACTTC. It encodes CASSATRGVGKTQYF. Combining the CDR3 with reference TRBV11-3 and TRBJ2-5 gives the whole variable domain EAGVVQSPRYKIIEKKQPVAFWCNPISGHNTLYWYLQNLGQGPELLIRYENEEAVDDSQLPKDRFSAERLKGVDSTLKIQPAELGDSAVYLCASSATRGVGKTQYFGPGTRLLVL.

This clonotype came up a few times. This sequence joins TRBV28 and TRBJ1-2; the D is unclear. This CDR3 has 15 amino acids. Looked up from germline, CDR1 is MDHEN and CDR2 is SYDVKM. Trimming stripped 4 bases from V and 0 bases from J, with 12 bases between. The CDR3 sequence: CASSSSQAPNYGYTF. The CDR3 region has the DNA TGTGCCAGCAGTTCCTCGCAGGCCCCTAACTATGGCTACACCTTC.

This clonotype was detected many times. The V gene is TRBV5-1, the J gene TRBJ2-4, with D possibly being TRBD2 (5 bases). Germline V gives CDR1 SGHRS, CDR2 YFSETQ. The CDR3 has 13 amino acids. V lost 0 bases and J lost 9, with 10 bases in between. CDR3 in amino acids: CASSLEQAGIQYF. The CDR3 region has the DNA TGCGCCAGCAGCTTGGAGCAGGCGGGCATTCAGTACTTC.

This clonotype was recorded at least ten times. This chain uses TRBV11-2 with TRBJ2-5, with no clear D. The CDR3 is made up of 13 amino acids. The germline V and J ends were trimmed by 2 bases and 5 bases, with 9 bases remaining between them. CDR1 SGHAT and CDR2 FQNNGV come from the germline V gene. The CDR3 DNA is TGTGCCAGCAGCTTACAACTGTGGGAGACCCAGTACTTC. Protein: CASSLQLWETQYF.

This clonotype was found many times. The chain employs TRBV27 and TRBJ1-5, with D possibly being TRBD1 (6 bases). V was shortened by 5 bases and J by 3 bases, with 17 bases between the two germline ends. The CDR3 totals 16 residues. Germline-derived CDR1 and CDR2 are MNHEY and SMNVEV (reference sequence). CDR3 region: CASSHDTGPPNQPQHF. The CDR3 DNA reads TGTGCCAGCAGTCATGATACAGGGCCTCCCAATCAGCCCCAGCATTTT.

This clonotype appeared a single time. The rearrangement uses TRBV28 and TRBJ2-7, with 8 bases matching TRBD1. Trimming took 3 bases from V and 0 from J; bases not matched to a gene: 4. CDR1 and CDR2 from the germline V gene are MDHEN and SYDVKM. The CDR3 length is 15 residues. The CDR3 nucleotides read TGTGCCAGCAGTTTGGGACAGGCCTACTCCTACGAGCAGTACTTC. Its translation is CASSLGQAYSYEQYF.

In DNA, the CDR3 is TGCGCCAGCAGCTTAGTCCGGGTAGGGGACACTGAAGCTTTCTTT. Residues: CASSLVRVGDTEAFF. J is TRBJ1-1 and V is TRBV5-1, with TRBD1 as a possible D gene (5 bases). The germline gives CDR1 SGHRS, CDR2 YFSETQ. V lost 2 bases and J 3 bases, leaving 14 bases between the germline ends. The CDR3 length is 15 residues. Together with reference TRBV5-1 and TRBJ1-1, the CDR3 gives the full variable domain: KAGVTQTPRYLIKTRGQQVTLSCSPISGHRSVSWYQQTPGQGLQFLFEYFSETQRNKGNFPGRFSGRQFSNSRSEMNVSTLELGDSALYLCASSLVRVGDTEAFFGQGTRLTVV.

The chain recombines TRBV24-1 with TRBJ2-2; 10 bases are shared with TRBD1. V shed 6 bases, J shed 4 bases, and the junction held 16 bases outside the gene matches. Germline V gene lookup returns CDR1 KGHDR and CDR2 SFDVKD. The CDR3 has 19 residues. The CDR3 DNA follows: TGTGCCACCAGTCCGGGGACAGGGGAAAGTTATTTTAGCACCGGGGAGCTGTTTTTT. Translation: CATSPGTGESYFSTGELFF.

This clonotype was seen ten or more times. V gene TRBV7-2 combines with J gene TRBJ2-5; either TRBD1 or TRBD2 may fit D (5 bases each). Germline loops: CDR1 SGHTA, CDR2 FQGNSA. This CDR3 is 13 amino acids long. The germline V and J ends were trimmed by 8 bases and 8 bases, with 18 bases remaining between them. The CDR3 reads CASEQWGKGTQYF. CDR3 nucleotide sequence: TGTGCCAGCGAACAATGGGGGAAGGGAACCCAGTACTTC.

Ten or more counts support this clonotype. V and J are TRBV6-2 or TRBV6-3 and TRBJ1-4; TRBD1 matches at 10 bases. Germline V CDR1 and CDR2: MNHEY, SVGEGT. V gave up 6 bases and J gave up 5 bases; unmatched junction bases: 6. The CDR3 is 15 residues long. This CDR3 reads CASSSTGGENEKLFF. In DNA form, the CDR3 reads TGTGCCAGCAGCTCGACAGGGGGCGAAAATGAAAAACTGTTTTTT.

The chain has TRBV12-3 or TRBV12-4 and TRBJ2-7; D may match TRBD1 or TRBD2 (5 bases each). This CDR3 comprises 15 residues. The V gene lost 1 base and the J gene lost 3 bases, with 13 bases spanning the gap. In nucleotides, the CDR3 is TGTGCCAGCAGTTTAGGGGGGACCACCTACTACGAGCAGTACTTC. Amino acid sequence: CASSLGGTTYYEQYF.